The source of this T cell receptor beta chain is a study of T-cell reconstitution after alpha-beta-depleted transplantation in children. This clonotype showed up many times. The antigen is not known. Unique molecular identifiers were used in preparing the TCRbeta library. From the PCR reads, TCRdb called clonotypes with MiXCR, one entry per CDR3 protein. The sample carries about 250,000 distinct CDR3 sequences, 24% recorded once. Regarding the study as a whole: By about two months after transplant, alpha-beta T cells reportedly arose from several hundred graft clones that had expanded.

This CDR3 has 14 residues. CDR1 SGHRS and CDR2 YFSETQ come from the germline V gene. Trimming cost V 1 base and J 2 bases, with 9 bases left between them. Here the sequenced sample was PBMCs, mostly from graft donor cells, taken 360 days after TCRalphabeta/CD19-depleted stem cell transplant. V gene TRBV5-1 combines with J gene TRBJ2-5; D is unclear. This receptor was identified in a female patient between 2 and 15 years old who had a stem cell transplant for congenital amegakaryocytic thrombocytopenia, so the T cells may come from the graft donor. CDR3 residues: CASSLWRSQETQYF. In nucleotides, the CDR3 is TGCGCCAGCAGCTTGTGGCGCAGTCAAGAGACCCAGTACTTC.